Following are 10 T cell receptor beta chains from one sample sequenced in a study of response to subunit inactivated influenza vaccine. TCRdb reprocessed the RT-PCR reads via MiXCR and lists one record per CDR3 protein. The sample has 500,000 to 600,000 distinct CDR3 sequences, 11% seen once. This sample also appeared in a second study, on T cells expressing NK-cell markers. From that second work: The authors made TCR beta cDNA libraries by 5'RACE template switching. This switching added a universal primer site and UMIs.

This material consisted of PBMCs from blood, taken on the day of vaccination. The receptor set was obtained from a man aged 50-60 years who received an inactivated influenza vaccine.

This clonotype was detected ten times or more. It may be a read error: a sequence one base away is much more abundant. The genes are TRBV12-3 or TRBV12-4 and TRBJ1-5; D uncertain. V was trimmed by 5 bases and J by 0 bases, leaving 5 bases between them. The CDR3 contains 13 residues. CDR3 in amino acids: CASSPNSNQPQHF. CDR3 coding DNA: TGTGCCAGCAGTCCTAATAGCAATCAGCCCCAGCATTTT.

The genes are TRBV29-1 and TRBJ2-2, with a possible D match to TRBD2 (5 bases). The germline V gene has CDR1 SQVTM and CDR2 ANQGSEA. The CDR3 has 14 amino acids. V was clipped by 2 bases and J by 5 bases, with 12 bases between them. CDR3: CSVETSPVTGELFF. CDR3 DNA sequence: TGCAGCGTTGAAACTAGTCCGGTAACCGGGGAGCTGTTTTTT.

This clonotype occurred many times. CDR3 coding DNA: TGTGCCAGCAGCTTCAGGCAGGGTTATGTCGCCGAGCAGTACTTC. Amino acids: CASSFRQGYVAEQYF. This chain uses TRBV5-6 with TRBJ2-7, with D tentatively TRBD1 (5 bases). Trimming took off 2 bases at V and 6 bases at J, with 18 bases between the two ends. The CDR3 has 15 amino acids. Germline V gene data show CDR1 as SGHDT and CDR2 as YYEEEE.

The J gene is TRBJ2-7, the V gene TRBV20-1, with 11 nucleotides matching TRBD2. CDR3 size: 15 residues. V dropped 5 bases and J dropped 4; count of bases not matched to a gene: 10. Germline CDR1 DFQATT, CDR2 SNEGSKA (reference sequence). The CDR3 loop is CSAAGTSGPGYEQYF. For the CDR3, the DNA is TGCAGTGCTGCCGGGACTAGCGGTCCCGGTTACGAGCAGTACTTC.

V gene TRBV4-3 combines with J gene TRBJ2-7; 11 bases are a match to TRBD2. This CDR3 comprises 20 residues. From germline, CDR1 is LGHNA and CDR2 YSLEER. V trimming: 1 base; J trimming: 1 base; junction bases outside the gene matches: 15. CDR3 region: CASSQATPALLAGGSYEQYF. The DNA of the CDR3 is TGCGCCAGCAGCCAAGCCACCCCGGCCCTCCTAGCGGGAGGATCCTACGAGCAGTACTTC.

This clonotype was picked up a small number of times. This chain uses TRBV4-2 with TRBJ1-3; no clear D gene. The ends were cut back, 0 bases at V and 0 bases at J, with 6 bases in the middle. CDR1 is LGHNA, CDR2 YNFKEQ, per germline. The CDR3 loop spans 15 amino acids. The CDR3 DNA follows: TGTGCCAGCAGCCAAGAGAGGATCTCTGGAAACACCATATATTTT. It yields the protein CASSQERISGNTIYF.

This CDR3 reads CASRRTGQNYEQYF. Here the CDR3 DNA reads TGTGCCAGCAGACGGACAGGGCAGAACTACGAGCAGTACTTC. The V and J genes are TRBV27 and TRBJ2-7, with 8 bases identical to TRBD1. Germline CDR1 and CDR2: MNHEY and SMNVEV (reference sequence). The CDR3 totals 14 residues. Trimming at V came to 6 bases and at J to 3 bases, leaving 7 bases not matched to a gene.

The chain joins TRBV12-3 or TRBV12-4 to TRBJ1-2; D gene ambiguous. CDR3 size: 13 residues. V dropped 2 bases and J dropped 7 bases, with 11 bases sitting between them. In DNA form, the CDR3 reads TGTGCCAGCAGTTTATCTGGCCGCTCTGGCTACACCTTC. Translated, it gives CASSLSGRSGYTF.

The rearrangement links TRBV6-4 to TRBJ2-1; 13 bases map to TRBD2. V shed 5 bases, J shed 3 bases, and the junction held 4 bases outside the gene matches. CDR3 length equals 16 residues. CDR1 is MRHNA, CDR2 SNTAGT, per germline. CDR3 coding DNA: TGTGCCAGCAGTACGACTAGCGGGAGGTACTACAATGAGCAGTTCTTC. As protein: CASSTTSGRYYNEQFF.

This clonotype was detected many times. The gene calls are TRBV25-1 and TRBJ2-1, with D possibly matching TRBD2 (6 bases). The V gene lost 3 bases and the J gene lost 2 bases, with 14 bases spanning the gap. The germline CDR1 and CDR2 sequences are MGHDK and SYGVNS. There are 16 residues in the CDR3. CDR3 protein: CASSDTSGVPYNEQFF. CDR3 coding DNA: TGTGCCAGCAGTGATACTTCGGGAGTCCCCTACAATGAGCAGTTCTTC.